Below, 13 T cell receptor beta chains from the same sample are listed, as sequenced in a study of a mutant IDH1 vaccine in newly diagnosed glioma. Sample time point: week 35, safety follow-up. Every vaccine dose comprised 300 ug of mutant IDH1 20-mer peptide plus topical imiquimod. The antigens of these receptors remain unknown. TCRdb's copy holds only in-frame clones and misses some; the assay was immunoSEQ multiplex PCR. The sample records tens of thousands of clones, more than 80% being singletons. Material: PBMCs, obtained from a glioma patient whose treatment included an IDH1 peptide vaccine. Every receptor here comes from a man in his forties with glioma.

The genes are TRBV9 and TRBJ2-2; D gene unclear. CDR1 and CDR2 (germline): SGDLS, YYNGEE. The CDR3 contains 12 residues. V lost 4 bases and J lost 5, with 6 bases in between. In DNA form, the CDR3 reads TGTGCCAGCAGCCCTCTTACCGGGGAGCTGTTTTTT. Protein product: CASSPLTGELFF.

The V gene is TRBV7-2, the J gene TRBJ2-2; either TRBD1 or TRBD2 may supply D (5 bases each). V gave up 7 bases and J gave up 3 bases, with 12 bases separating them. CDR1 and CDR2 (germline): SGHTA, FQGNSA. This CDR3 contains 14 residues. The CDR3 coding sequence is TGTGCCAGCACCCCATTGGGGGACACCGGGGAGCTGTTTTTT. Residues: CASTPLGDTGELFF.

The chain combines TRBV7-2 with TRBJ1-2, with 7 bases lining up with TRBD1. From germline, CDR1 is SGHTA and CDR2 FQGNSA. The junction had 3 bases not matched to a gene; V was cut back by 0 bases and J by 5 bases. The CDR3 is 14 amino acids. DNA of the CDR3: TGTGCCAGCAGCTTAGCCGGGGACAGTTATGGCTACACCTTC. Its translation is CASSLAGDSYGYTF. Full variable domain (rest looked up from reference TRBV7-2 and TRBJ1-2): GAGVSQSPSNKVTEKGKDVELRCDPISGHTALYWYRQSLGQGLEFLIYFQGNSAPDKSGLPSDRFSAERTGGSVSTLTIQRTQQEDSAVYLCASSLAGDSYGYTFGSGTRLTVV.

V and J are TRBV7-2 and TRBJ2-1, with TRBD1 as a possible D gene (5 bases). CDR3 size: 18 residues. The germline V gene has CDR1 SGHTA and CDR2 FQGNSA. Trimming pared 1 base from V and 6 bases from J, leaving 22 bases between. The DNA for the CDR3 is TGTGCCAGCAGCTTAGGGGGCGCGGTGGGTCGCACCGGCAATGAGCAGTTCTTC. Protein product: CASSLGGAVGRTGNEQFF.

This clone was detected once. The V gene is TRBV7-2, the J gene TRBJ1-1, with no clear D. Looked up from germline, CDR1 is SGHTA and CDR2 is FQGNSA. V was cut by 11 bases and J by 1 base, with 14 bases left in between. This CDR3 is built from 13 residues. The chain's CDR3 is CACRREPNTEAFF. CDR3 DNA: TGTGCCTGCCGGAGGGAACCGAACACTGAAGCTTTCTTT.

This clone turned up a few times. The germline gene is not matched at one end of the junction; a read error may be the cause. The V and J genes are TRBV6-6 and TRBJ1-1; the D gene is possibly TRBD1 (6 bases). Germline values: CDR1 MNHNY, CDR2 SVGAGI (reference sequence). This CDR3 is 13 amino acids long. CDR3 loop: CASSLYGGEVVIF. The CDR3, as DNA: TGTGCCAGCAGTCTCTATGGGGGCGAAGTAGTTATCTTT.

The CDR3 sequence: CASSPSGSDEAFF. The CDR3 nucleotides are TGTGCCAGCAGCCCCTCCGGTAGTGATGAAGCTTTCTTT. The chain is built from TRBV7-9 and TRBJ1-1; D gene ambiguous. This CDR3 is 13 amino acids long. From germline, CDR1 is SEHNR and CDR2 FQNEAQ (reference sequence). With 5 bases removed from V and 7 bases from J, the gap between germline ends came to 14 bases.

CDR3 sequence: CASSLVSGSTNEKLFF. Written as DNA, the CDR3 is TGTGCCAGCAGCTTAGTGTCAGGGTCAACTAATGAAAAACTGTTTTTT. This chain connects TRBV7-9 to TRBJ1-4, with a tentative D call TRBD1 (5 bases). Looked up from germline, CDR1 is SEHNR and CDR2 is FQNEAQ (reference sequence). V was pared by 1 base and J by 0 bases, with 9 bases between. The CDR3 is made up of 16 amino acids.

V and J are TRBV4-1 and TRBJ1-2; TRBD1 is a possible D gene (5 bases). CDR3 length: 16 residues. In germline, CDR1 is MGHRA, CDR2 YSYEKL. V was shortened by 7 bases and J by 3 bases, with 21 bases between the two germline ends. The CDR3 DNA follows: TGCGCCAGCAACGGGGGGGTCCGCCAACGGGACTATGGCTACACCTTC. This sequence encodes CASNGGVRQRDYGYTF.

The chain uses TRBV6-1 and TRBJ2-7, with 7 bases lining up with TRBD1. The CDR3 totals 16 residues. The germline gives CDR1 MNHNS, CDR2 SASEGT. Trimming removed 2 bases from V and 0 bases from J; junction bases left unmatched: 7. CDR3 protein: CASSEIAGQASYEQYF. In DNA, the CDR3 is TGTGCCAGCAGTGAAATAGCCGGACAGGCCTCCTACGAGCAGTACTTC.

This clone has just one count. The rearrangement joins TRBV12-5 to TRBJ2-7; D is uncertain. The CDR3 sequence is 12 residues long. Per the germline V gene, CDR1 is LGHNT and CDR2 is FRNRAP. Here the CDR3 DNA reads TGTGCCCACTCCCCCTATGCCCTTCATAAGTACGTC. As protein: CAHSPYALHKYV.

CDR3 in DNA: TGTGCCAGCAGGTTGGACAGGGGGGATAGAACTGAAGCTTTCTTT. Translation gives CASRLDRGDRTEAFF. This sequence joins TRBV2 and TRBJ1-1; 10 bases map to TRBD1. The CDR3 totals 15 residues. Germline CDR1 SNHLY, CDR2 FYNNEI. The J segment lost 5 bases and the V segment lost 6 bases, leaving 9 bases of the junction unmatched.

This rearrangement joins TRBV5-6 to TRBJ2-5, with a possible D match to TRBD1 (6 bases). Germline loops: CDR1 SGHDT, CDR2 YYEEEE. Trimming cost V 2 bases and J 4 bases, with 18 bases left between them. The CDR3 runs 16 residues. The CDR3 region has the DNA TGTGCCAGCAGCTTCCGAAAAACAGGGTACGGAGAGACCCAGTACTTC. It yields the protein CASSFRKTGYGETQYF.